Following are 2 T cell receptor beta chains from one sample sequenced in a study of CD8 T cells in ankylosing spondylitis (dated by TCRdb to about 2017). Library prep was done by 5' RACE. Sequencing took place on an Illumina HiSeq 2500. Clones were called with MiXCR by TCRdb after fastp trimmed the public reads at Q25, and only in-frame beta chains were retained. Entries that share a CDR3 protein sequence are merged under the most common genes and DNA. Recorded for this sample are under 400,000 distinct CDR3 sequences; about 9.9% of them occurred a single time. The top ten constitute 9.1% of the sample. Sequencing was performed on blood, either unsorted or a sorted T cell fraction (not recorded which). The receptors shown here come from a female donor with ankylosing spondylitis or in good health (not recorded which).

The rearrangement uses TRBV28 and TRBJ2-2; D might be TRBD2 (7 bases). The CDR3 is 14 amino acids. The germline CDR1 and CDR2 sequences are MDHEN and SYDVKM. V shed 8 bases and J shed 5 bases, with 15 bases lying between them. The CDR3 region is CASLMGGGTGELFF. The CDR3 DNA follows: TGTGCCAGCTTGATGGGAGGGGGTACCGGGGAGCTGTTTTTT.

This chain connects TRBV5-1 to TRBJ2-2; D gene uncertain. This CDR3 has 15 amino acids. With 0 bases removed from V and 7 bases from J, the gap between germline ends came to 13 bases. Per the germline V gene, CDR1 is SGHRS and CDR2 is YFSETQ. The CDR3 coding sequence is TGCGCCAGCAGCTTGGCCGTCGGGCGTTTCGGGGAGCTGTTTTTT. Protein: CASSLAVGRFGELFF.